This T cell receptor beta chain was recovered during a study of blood T cell repertoires in COVID-19. In the study overall: Spain, Italy and the United States supplied samples that represented acute and convalescent COVID-19. From T cells, B-cell-depleted T cells, or PBMCs came the material, which was cDNA or gDNA.

Authors' analysis steps: Amplification from reference gene primers served as the basis for estimated nucleated cell counts. Method: immunoSEQ multiplex PCR; TCRdb's copy keeps in-frame clones and lacks some. Clonal size and the V and J genes are those of that table, whereas D and trimming came from the DNA. The sample holds around 120,000 clones, about 87% seen once. The germline V gene has CDR1 SEHNR and CDR2 FQNEAQ (reference sequence). The CDR3 sequence is 13 residues long. V was pared by 5 bases and J by 2 bases, with 2 bases of the junction left unmatched. The clonotype originates from a woman between 70 and 85 years old with acute or convalescent COVID-19. The rearrangement joins TRBV7-9 to TRBJ2-5, with 7 bases lining up with TRBD1. Sequencing was performed on peripheral blood. The CDR3 region is CASSRDSQETQYF. CDR3 nucleotide sequence: TGTGCCAGCAGCCGGGACAGTCAAGAGACCCAGTACTTC.